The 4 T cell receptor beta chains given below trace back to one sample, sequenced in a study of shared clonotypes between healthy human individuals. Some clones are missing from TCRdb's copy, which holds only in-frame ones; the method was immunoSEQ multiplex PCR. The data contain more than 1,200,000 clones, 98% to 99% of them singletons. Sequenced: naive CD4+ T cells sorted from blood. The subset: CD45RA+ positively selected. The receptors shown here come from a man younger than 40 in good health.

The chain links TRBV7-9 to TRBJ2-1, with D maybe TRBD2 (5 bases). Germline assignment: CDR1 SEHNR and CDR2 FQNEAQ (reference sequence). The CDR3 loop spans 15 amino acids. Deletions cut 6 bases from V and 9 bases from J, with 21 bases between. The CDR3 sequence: CASSMEAGHGSEQFF. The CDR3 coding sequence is TGTGCCAGCAGTATGGAGGCGGGCCACGGCTCTGAGCAGTTCTTC.

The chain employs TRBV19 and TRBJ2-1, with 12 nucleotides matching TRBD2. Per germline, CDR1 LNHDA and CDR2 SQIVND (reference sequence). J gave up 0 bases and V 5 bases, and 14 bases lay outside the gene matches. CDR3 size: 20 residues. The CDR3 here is CASSFRTSGILGSSYNEQFF. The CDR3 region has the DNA TGTGCCAGTAGTTTCCGGACTAGCGGGATCCTAGGGAGCTCCTACAATGAGCAGTTCTTC.

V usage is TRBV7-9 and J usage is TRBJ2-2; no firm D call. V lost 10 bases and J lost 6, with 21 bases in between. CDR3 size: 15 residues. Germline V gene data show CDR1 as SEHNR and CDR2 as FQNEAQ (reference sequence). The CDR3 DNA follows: TGTGCCATCCCCCTTTTTGATTCCCCTCCCGGGGAGCTGTTTTTT. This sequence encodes CAIPLFDSPPGELFF.

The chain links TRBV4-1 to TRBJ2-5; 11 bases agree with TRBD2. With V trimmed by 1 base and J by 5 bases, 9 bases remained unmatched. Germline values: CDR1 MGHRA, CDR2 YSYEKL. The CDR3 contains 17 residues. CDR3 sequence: CASSQALAGGYSETQYF. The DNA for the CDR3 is TGCGCCAGCAGCCAAGCTCTAGCGGGAGGTTACTCTGAGACCCAGTACTTC.